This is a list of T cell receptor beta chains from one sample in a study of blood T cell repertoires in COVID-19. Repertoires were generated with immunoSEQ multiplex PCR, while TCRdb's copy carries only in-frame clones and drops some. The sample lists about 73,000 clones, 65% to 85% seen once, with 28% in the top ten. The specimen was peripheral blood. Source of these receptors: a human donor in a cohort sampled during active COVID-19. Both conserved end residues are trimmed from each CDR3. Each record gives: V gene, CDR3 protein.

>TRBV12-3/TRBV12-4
ASTGTARGYT
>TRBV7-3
ASSLKGGETQY
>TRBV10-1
ASSEGQLNTEAF
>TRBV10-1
ASSVLQGAAGEKLF
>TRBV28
ASRRTGNSGNTIY
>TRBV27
ASSPGQGSKLAGGSLSYNEQF
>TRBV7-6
ASSLEGTNTGELF
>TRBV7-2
ASSRRPQGHEQF
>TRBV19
ASGTGEGYGYT
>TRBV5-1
ASSLSILAGSYNEQF
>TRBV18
ASSPPAGRETQY
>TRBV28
ASSFPIQGAPSTDTQY
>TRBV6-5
ASTPADRGRYGYT
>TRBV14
ASSPGTGVQF
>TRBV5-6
ASSSAGQGLSEQY
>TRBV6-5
ASSIRRSDTQY
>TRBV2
ASTLEGTVNEQF
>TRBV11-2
ASSPVSERGIYNSPLH
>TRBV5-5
ASSLSGNYNQPQH
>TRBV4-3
ASSQDALSGVYNEQF
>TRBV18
ASSPNRDTTEAF
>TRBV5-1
ASSLGYRDRGYEQY
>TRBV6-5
ASSYSTGVEGAF
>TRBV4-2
ASSQERGRGAGNTIY
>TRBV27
ASSFLSHGNQPQH
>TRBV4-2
ASSQDPRDRDMNTEAF
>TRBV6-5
DSGTGVYEQY
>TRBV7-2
ASSVKTASGNTIY
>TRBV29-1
SVPGVYNEQF
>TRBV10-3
AISESRGRDEQY
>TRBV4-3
ASSQERLEKLF
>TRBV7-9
ASSRDRGSGEQY
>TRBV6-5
ASSPGTSNTGELF
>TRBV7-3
ASSRTITGELF
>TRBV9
ASSVVTGGTEAF
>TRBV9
ASSVAGGPGNEQF
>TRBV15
ATSRDSTGGKTQY
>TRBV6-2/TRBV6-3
ASSSPDRANTEAF
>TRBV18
ASSEGLPEKLF
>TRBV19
ASRTWAGGFSTSSGANVLT
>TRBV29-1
SVDQGAGETQY
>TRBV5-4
ASSIQGNTEAF
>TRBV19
ASSIEHQGFQPQH
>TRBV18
ASSSDRGPYNEQF
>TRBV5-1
ASSLVSGGFGTEAF
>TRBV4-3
ASSQDQGLPNEQF